The 8 T cell receptor beta chains listed next were all sequenced from one sample in a study of T-cell memory formation after mild COVID-19. In TCRdb, the 5' RACE reads were re-called with MiXCR into one record per CDR3 protein. The sample consists of hundreds of thousands of distinct CDR3 sequences, about 17% of them appearing once. Input material: PBMCs or a T cell subset sorted from them (not recorded which). These receptors were obtained from a man between 18 and 29 years old who had mild COVID-19 (a few samples of this study predate the infection). Cell type and time point are not known.

This clonotype was detected a few times. The rearrangement joins TRBV3-1 to TRBJ2-7; 7 bases match TRBD1. This CDR3 region has 15 residues. Per germline, CDR1 LGHDT and CDR2 YNNKEL (reference sequence). Losses at the gene ends were 4 bases for V and 3 bases for J; bases not matched to a gene: 9. The CDR3 region is CASSPRRAGGYEQYF. The DNA for the CDR3 is TGTGCCAGCAGCCCGCGGCGGGCAGGGGGCTACGAGCAGTACTTC.

This chain links TRBV9 with TRBJ2-1; D call uncertain. V was cut by 4 bases and J by 8 bases, with 16 bases left in between. Germline V gives CDR1 SGDLS, CDR2 YYNGEE. This CDR3 has 14 residues. The CDR3: CASSPRWRSDEQFF. The CDR3 DNA reads as TGTGCCAGCAGCCCACGCTGGCGGTCCGATGAGCAGTTCTTC.

This clonotype was found a few times. The V call is TRBV20-1, the J call TRBJ2-1; possible D gene TRBD2, 7 bases. Germline V CDR1 and CDR2: DFQATT, SNEGSKA (reference sequence). Trimming shortened V by 1 base and J by 0 bases, and 13 bases separated the two germline ends. CDR3 length: 16 residues. CDR3 bases: TGCAGTGCTAGAGCCTGGGGAGGGGGCTCCTACAATGAGCAGTTCTTC. This gives the protein CSARAWGGGSYNEQFF.

This clonotype was seen more than once but under ten times. The chain combines TRBV15 with TRBJ2-2; TRBD1 matches at 8 bases. The CDR3 runs to 15 residues. Germline V lookup: CDR1 LNHNV, CDR2 YYDKDF (reference sequence). V lost 7 bases and J lost 8; bases outside the gene matches: 12. CDR3 loop: CATTAGTGDRGELFF. In nucleotides, the CDR3 is TGTGCCACCACGGCCGGGACAGGAGACAGAGGGGAGCTGTTTTTT.

For this clonotype: The junction does not match germline at one end; this may be a read error. The chain links TRBV20-1 to TRBJ2-1; 11 bases agree with TRBD2. CDR3 size: 11 residues. Germline lookup yields CDR1 DFQATT and CDR2 SNEGSKA (reference sequence). Here the CDR3 reads CSPSGGNEQFF. The CDR3 DNA follows: TGCAGTCCTAGCGGGGGGAATGAGCAGTTCTTC.

The sample holds a few counts of this clonotype. The chain has TRBV5-1 and TRBJ2-5, with D perhaps assigned TRBD1 or TRBD2 (5 bases each). The CDR3 totals 18 residues. Trimming pared 0 bases from V and 0 bases from J, leaving 18 bases between. Germline CDR1 SGHRS, CDR2 YFSETQ. CDR3 nucleotides: TGCGCCAGCAGCTTGGGAAGAGGACGTGGGGGTCACCAAGAGACCCAGTACTTC. This encodes CASSLGRGRGGHQETQYF.

The V and J genes are TRBV6-5 and TRBJ1-3; D not certain. V lost 6 bases to trimming and J lost 4 bases, with 13 bases between them. This CDR3 has 14 residues. From germline, CDR1 is MNHEY and CDR2 SVGAGI. CDR3 amino acids: CASRTSSGGNTIYF. DNA for the CDR3: TGTGCCAGCAGGACCTCAAGCGGGGGAAACACCATATATTTT.

This clonotype was seen only a few times. The genes are TRBV7-6 and TRBJ2-2; 7 nucleotides align to TRBD2. Looked up from germline, CDR1 is SGHVS and CDR2 is FNYEAQ. The CDR3 consists of 15 residues. The V gene end was trimmed by 1 base and the J gene end by 6 bases; junction bases not matched to a gene: 5. CDR3 sequence (DNA): TGTGCCAGCAGCTTAGACGGGGGGTCGGCCGGGGAGCTGTTTTTT. This sequence encodes CASSLDGGSAGELFF.